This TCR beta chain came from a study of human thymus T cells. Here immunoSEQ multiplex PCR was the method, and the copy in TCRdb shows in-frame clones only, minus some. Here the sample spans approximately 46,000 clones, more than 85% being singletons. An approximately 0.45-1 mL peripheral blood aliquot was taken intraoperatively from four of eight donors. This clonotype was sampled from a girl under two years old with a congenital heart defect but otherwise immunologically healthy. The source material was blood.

This chain's CDR3 is CASSFVWGGTEAFF. The CDR3 region has the DNA TGCGCCAGCAGCTTCGTTTGGGGAGGAACTGAAGCTTTCTTT. J is TRBJ1-1 and V is TRBV5-1, with D unresolved. Trimming cost V 2 bases and J 5 bases, with 13 bases left between them. CDR1 and CDR2 from the germline V gene are SGHRS and YFSETQ. The CDR3 is made up of 14 amino acids.